This record covers a single T cell receptor (beta chain). What it binds is unknown. Here immunoSEQ multiplex PCR was the method, and the copy in TCRdb shows in-frame clones only, minus some. In the table there are fewer than 45,000 clones, under 80% of which are singletons. V was cut by 0 bases and J by 10 bases, with 13 bases left in between. The germline V gene has CDR1 SNHLY and CDR2 FYNNEI. The CDR3 sequence is 15 residues long. Time point here: week 23, last vaccination. Topical imiquimod was applied with each vaccine dose, which held 300 ug of mutant IDH1 20-mer peptide. Each of the donors came in with new WHO grade 3 or 4 astrocytomas that were IDH1-mutant and ATRX-lost. These data belong to a study of a mutant IDH1 vaccine in newly diagnosed glioma. Study-level background: Vaccination followed radiotherapy alone by 4-6 weeks, or accompanied temozolomide cycles. Previous treatment comprised radiotherapy, temozolomide, or both, mostly both. Study-wide findings and caveats: Researchers report vaccine-induced immune responses in approximately 93% of patients.

The chain uses TRBV2 and TRBJ1-6; D uncertain. This sequence was found in a man over 45 with glioma. This specimen consisted of PBMCs, obtained from a glioma patient whose treatment included an IDH1 peptide vaccine. This CDR3 reads CASSEAEAFGSPLHF. Here the CDR3 DNA reads TGTGCCAGCAGTGAAGCGGAGGCCTTTGGGTCACCCCTCCACTTT.